This T cell receptor (beta chain) was identified in a study of T cell responses to AZD1222 COVID-19 vaccine. Study outcomes and limitations: Without day 14 samples, only post-peak T cell repertoires were studied. Clonal diversity may have been underestimated in mostly white British donors. Increased Spike-specific TCR breadth and depth were observed after two AZD1222 doses.

Second-dose intervals of approximately 4 or approximately 12 weeks were pooled. This clone showed up just once. Its antigen is not known. Profiling relied on immunoSEQ multiplex PCR, and the TCRdb table lists in-frame clones only, not all of them. Of 100,000 to 150,000 clones in the sample, more than 85% are singletons; the top ten hold 5%. This CDR3 has 17 amino acids. V shed 2 bases, J shed 5 bases, and the junction held 6 bases outside the gene matches. Germline V gives CDR1 LGHDT, CDR2 YNNKEL (reference sequence). The source material was peripheral blood, sampled 28 days after the second AZD1222 dose. The chain combines TRBV3-1 (or the pseudogene TRBV3-2) with TRBJ2-5, with 15 bases identical to TRBD2. The origin of this receptor is an adult who received the AZD1222 COVID-19 vaccine. This CDR3 reads CASSQNGLAGGGETQYF. The CDR3 nucleotides read TGTGCCAGCAGCCAAAACGGACTAGCGGGAGGGGGGGAGACCCAGTACTTC.